These 20 T cell receptor beta chains originate from one sample sequenced in a study of spatial heterogeneity in lung cancer. Broader study findings: Intratumoral expanded alpha and beta TCR counts were found to track tumor mutation counts.

One entry per CDR3 protein, called by TCRdb with MiXCR from the 5' RACE reads. This sample yields around 100,000 distinct CDR3 sequences, of which 3.5% to 5% are seen a single time; approximately 22% belongs to the top ten. Their recognized antigens are unknown. Regarding time point: sample taken at primary tumor resection. The material sequenced was lung tumor tissue, taken at surgery. Source of these receptors: a male donor with early-stage non-small cell lung cancer.

This clonotype was seen at least ten times. One end of the junction does not line up with germline, which may come from a read error. In DNA, the CDR3 is TGCAGTGCCAGAGCCCCCCAGGGTATTAGATCCTACAATGAGCAGTTCTTC. Amino acid sequence: CSARAPQGIRSYNEQFF. The J gene is TRBJ2-1, the V gene TRBV20-1; D may be TRBD1 (5 bases). The CDR3 is made up of 17 amino acids. In germline, CDR1 is DFQATT, CDR2 SNEGSKA (reference sequence).

This clonotype was observed a few times. This rearrangement joins TRBV28 to TRBJ1-1, with D maybe TRBD1 (5 bases). The CDR3 is 15 amino acids. Trimming took off 3 bases at V and 3 bases at J, with 14 bases between the two ends. Germline values: CDR1 MDHEN, CDR2 SYDVKM. The CDR3 nucleotides are TGTGCCAGCAGTTTGATGCAGGGAGGGCACACTGAAGCTTTCTTT. Its translation is CASSLMQGGHTEAFF.

The rearrangement links TRBV28 to TRBJ1-1; 9 positions agree with TRBD1. There are 18 residues in the CDR3. Trimming removed 5 bases from V and 0 bases from J; junction bases left unmatched: 13. Germline CDR1 and CDR2: MDHEN and SYDVKM. The CDR3 coding sequence is TGTGCCAGCAGTCAGTTAGTAGGACAGGGGATCATGAACACTGAAGCTTTCTTT. It specifies CASSQLVGQGIMNTEAFF.

The CDR3 DNA reads as TGTGCCACCTATAGGGGCACTGAAGCTTTCTTT. This sequence encodes CATYRGTEAFF. The chain has TRBV7-9 and TRBJ1-1, with D possibly TRBD1 on 5 matching bases. Germline CDR1 and CDR2: SEHNR and FQNEAQ (reference sequence). The CDR3 sequence is 11 residues long. Trimming stripped 10 bases from V and 4 bases from J, with 10 bases between.

This clonotype came up many times. This rearrangement joins TRBV28 to TRBJ1-5; 7 positions agree with TRBD1. This CDR3 has 17 amino acids. Germline V gene sequence: CDR1 MDHEN, CDR2 SYDVKM. The V segment lost 6 bases and the J segment 7 bases; nucleotides outside the gene matches: 18. The CDR3, as DNA: TGTGCCAGCAGGGCTACAGTAATTAGGGGGCTGTCGCAGCCCCAGCATTTT. It codes for CASRATVIRGLSQPQHF.

In its sample, this clonotype was seen many times. The V call is TRBV4-1, the J call TRBJ2-2; perhaps TRBD1 as D (5 bases). V was cut by 0 bases and J by 0 bases, with 11 bases left in between. This CDR3 region has 17 residues. Germline V CDR1 and CDR2: MGHRA, YSYEKL. The CDR3, as DNA: TGCGCCAGCAGCCAAGAAAGGACACCCCCGAACACCGGGGAGCTGTTTTTT. Translation: CASSQERTPPNTGELFF.

The table lists this clonotype with many counts. The chain has TRBV29-1 and TRBJ2-5, with D unresolved. The germline gives CDR1 SQVTM, CDR2 ANQGSEA. V was clipped by 7 bases and J by 3 bases, with 24 bases between them. CDR3 length equals 16 residues. CDR3 amino acids: CSAHSDLSAKKETQYF. In nucleotides, the CDR3 is TGCAGCGCCCACTCAGATTTATCGGCCAAAAAAGAGACCCAGTACTTC. The whole variable domain, remainder taken from reference TRBV29-1 and TRBJ2-5, is SAVISQKPSRDICQRGTSLTIQCQVDSQVTMMFWYRQQPGQSLTLIATANQGSEATYESGFVIDKFPISRPNLTFSTLTVSNMSPEDSSIYLCSAHSDLSAKKETQYFGPGTRLLVL.

Comments on this clonotype: A much larger clonotype is one base distant, so this may be a read error. V usage is TRBV6-5 and J usage is TRBJ2-7; 8 nucleotides line up with TRBD2. This CDR3 has 14 amino acids. Germline assignment: CDR1 MNHEY and CDR2 SVGAGI. Unmatched junction bases numbered 12, after V lost 11 bases and J lost 3 bases. This CDR3 reads CACGGSGSDYEQYF. The DNA of the CDR3 is TGTGCCTGCGGTGGGAGCGGGAGTGACTACGAGCAGTACTTC.

The CDR3 spells CASRRQGLSGAYEQYF. In DNA form, the CDR3 reads TGTGCCAGCAGGCGACAGGGTCTAAGTGGAGCCTACGAGCAGTACTTC. The V and J genes are TRBV27 and TRBJ2-7; 7 bases are shared with TRBD1. The CDR3 is made up of 16 amino acids. CDR1 is MNHEY and CDR2 is SMNVEV in the germline V gene (reference sequence). Trimming cost V 6 bases and J 2 bases; bases outside gene matches: 13.

This clonotype was seen repeatedly, ten times or more. The V gene is TRBV5-1, the J gene TRBJ2-3; D may be TRBD2 (5 bases). V shed 1 base and J shed 0 bases, with 15 bases lying between them. CDR1 and CDR2 from the germline V gene are SGHRS and YFSETQ. The CDR3 runs 17 residues. The CDR3 sequence is CASSLKRVSHSTDTQYF. The CDR3, as DNA: TGCGCCAGCAGCTTGAAGAGGGTCTCCCATAGCACAGATACGCAGTATTTT.

There are many counts of this clonotype. The V call is TRBV6-2 or TRBV6-3, the J call TRBJ1-1; the match to TRBD1 covers 10 bases. The CDR3 contains 16 residues. Germline loops: CDR1 MNHEY, CDR2 SVGEGT. With V trimmed by 6 bases and J by 5 bases, 12 bases remained unmatched. The CDR3 loop reads CASRRGQGGIWTEAFF. As DNA, the CDR3 is TGTGCCAGCAGAAGAGGACAGGGGGGGATTTGGACTGAAGCTTTCTTT.

This clonotype was seen at least ten times. The chain is built from TRBV12-3 or TRBV12-4 and TRBJ1-3; tentative D call: TRBD1 (6 bases). V dropped 1 base and J dropped 1 base, with 11 bases sitting between them. The CDR3 has 16 amino acids. CDR3 protein: CASSLGAGESGNTIYF. Written as DNA, the CDR3 is TGTGCCAGCAGTTTAGGGGCAGGGGAGTCTGGAAACACCATATATTTT.

This clonotype was counted at least ten times. J is TRBJ1-1 and V is TRBV18; D unresolved. V lost 2 bases and J lost 5, with 12 bases in between. The CDR3 spans 14 residues. Germline assignment: CDR1 KGHSH and CDR2 LQKENI. CDR3 nucleotide sequence: TGTGCCAGCTCACCAACTGGGAGAACAACTGAAGCTTTCTTT. Residues: CASSPTGRTTEAFF.

This clonotype was seen repeatedly, ten times or more. The chain combines TRBV12-3 or TRBV12-4 with TRBJ2-2; TRBD2 agrees at 7 bases. The CDR3 extends over 14 amino acids. J gave up 4 bases and V 6 bases, and 5 bases lay outside the gene matches. The CDR3 region has the DNA TGTGCCAGCAGCCGCGGGAGTTTCACCGGGGAGCTGTTTTTT. Translated, it gives CASSRGSFTGELFF.

In its sample, this clonotype was seen a few times. The V gene is TRBV28, the J gene TRBJ2-3; weak D call: TRBD2 (7 bases). V lost 8 bases and J 5 bases, leaving 17 bases between the germline ends. The V gene's germline CDR1 is MDHEN and CDR2 SYDVKM. The CDR3 is 14 amino acids. The CDR3 is CASRKGGRVDTQYF. The CDR3 DNA reads TGTGCCAGCCGAAAGGGGGGGCGGGTAGATACGCAGTATTTT.

Many counts were recorded for this clonotype. The rearrangement links TRBV10-3 to TRBJ1-4; unclear D gene. V lost 10 bases, J lost 8 bases, and 17 bases lay in between. Germline CDR1 and CDR2: ENHRY and SYGVKD. The CDR3 extends over 13 amino acids. CDR3 sequence (DNA): TGTGCCAGCGCCATTGAGGGTGAAGAAAAACTGTTTTTT. Its protein product is CASAIEGEEKLFF.

There are many counts of this clonotype. The gene calls are TRBV30 and TRBJ2-1; D unclear. The CDR3 is made up of 11 amino acids. The V gene's germline CDR1 is GTSNPN and CDR2 SVGIG (reference sequence). V lost 2 bases and J 4 bases, leaving 3 bases between the germline ends. CDR3 nucleotides: TGTGCCTGGAGTTGGTACAATGAGCAGTTCTTC. This encodes CAWSWYNEQFF.

This clonotype has more than one count but fewer than ten. The V gene is TRBV29-1, the J gene TRBJ2-1; perhaps TRBD2 as D (6 bases). Trimming shortened V by 3 bases and J by 6 bases, and 15 bases separated the two germline ends. CDR1 is SQVTM, CDR2 ANQGSEA, per germline. The CDR3 totals 14 residues. The CDR3 DNA follows: TGCAGCGTTGAGGGGGGAGAGGAAATCAATGAGCAGTTCTTC. Amino acids: CSVEGGEEINEQFF.

This chain connects TRBV5-1 to TRBJ2-3; 8 nucleotides agree with TRBD2. This CDR3 comprises 17 residues. Germline CDR1 and CDR2: SGHRS and YFSETQ. V was pared by 4 bases and J by 2 bases, with 12 bases of the junction left unmatched. The CDR3 sequence: CASSNHLAGGFTDTQYF. The CDR3, as DNA: TGCGCCAGCAGCAACCACTTGGCGGGAGGTTTCACAGATACGCAGTATTTT. The variable domain in full, with the rest retrieved from reference TRBV5-1 and TRBJ2-3, is KAGVTQTPRYLIKTRGQQVTLSCSPISGHRSVSWYQQTPGQGLQFLFEYFSETQRNKGNFPGRFSGRQFSNSRSEMNVSTLELGDSALYLCASSNHLAGGFTDTQYFGPGTRLTVL.

The CDR3 DNA reads TGTGCCAGCAGTTCCCTCCGACAGAATGAAGCTTTCTTT. Amino acids: CASSSLRQNEAFF. This chain connects TRBV6-5 to TRBJ1-1, with D possibly TRBD1 on 5 matching bases. The CDR3 is made up of 13 amino acids. CDR1 and CDR2 from the germline V gene are MNHEY and SVGAGI. Trimming shortened V by 4 bases and J by 7 bases, and 13 bases separated the two germline ends.